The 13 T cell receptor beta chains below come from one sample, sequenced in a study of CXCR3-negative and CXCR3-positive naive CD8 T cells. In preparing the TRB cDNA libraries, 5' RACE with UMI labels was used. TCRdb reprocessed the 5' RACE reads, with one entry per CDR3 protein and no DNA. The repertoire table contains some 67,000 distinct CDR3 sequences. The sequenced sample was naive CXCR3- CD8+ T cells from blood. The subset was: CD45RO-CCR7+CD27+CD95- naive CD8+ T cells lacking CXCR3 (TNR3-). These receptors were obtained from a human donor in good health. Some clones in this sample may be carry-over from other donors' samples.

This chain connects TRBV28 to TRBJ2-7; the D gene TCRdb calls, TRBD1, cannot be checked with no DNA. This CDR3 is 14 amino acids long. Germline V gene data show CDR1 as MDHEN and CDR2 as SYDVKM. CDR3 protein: CASSLSGRAYEQYF.

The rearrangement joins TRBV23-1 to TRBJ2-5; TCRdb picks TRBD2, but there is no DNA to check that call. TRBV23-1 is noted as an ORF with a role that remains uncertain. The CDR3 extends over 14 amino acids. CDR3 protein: CASSQSSGGGLFYF.

The CDR3: CASSARTEFYEQYF. The genes are TRBV28 and TRBJ2-7. The CDR3 runs to 14 residues. Looked up from germline, CDR1 is MDHEN and CDR2 is SYDVKM.

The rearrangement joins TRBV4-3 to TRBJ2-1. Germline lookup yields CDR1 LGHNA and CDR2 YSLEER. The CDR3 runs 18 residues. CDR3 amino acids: CASSQDRGGVSSYNEQFF.

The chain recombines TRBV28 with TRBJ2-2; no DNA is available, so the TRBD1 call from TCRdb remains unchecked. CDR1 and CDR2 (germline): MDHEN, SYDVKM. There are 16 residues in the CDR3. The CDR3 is CASSSSGQGVTGELFF. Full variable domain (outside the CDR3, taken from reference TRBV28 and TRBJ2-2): DVKVTQSSRYLVKRTGEKVFLECVQDMDHENMFWYRQDPGLGLRLIYFSYDVKMKEKGDIPEGYSVSREKKERFSLILESASTNQTSMYLCASSSSGQGVTGELFFGEGSRLTVL.

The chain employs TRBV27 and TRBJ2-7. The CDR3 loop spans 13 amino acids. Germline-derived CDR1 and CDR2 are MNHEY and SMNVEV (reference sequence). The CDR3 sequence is CASSLSTAYEQYF.

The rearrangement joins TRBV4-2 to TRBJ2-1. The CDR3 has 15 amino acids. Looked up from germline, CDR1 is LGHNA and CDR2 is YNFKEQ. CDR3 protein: CASSQGTDSYNEQFF.

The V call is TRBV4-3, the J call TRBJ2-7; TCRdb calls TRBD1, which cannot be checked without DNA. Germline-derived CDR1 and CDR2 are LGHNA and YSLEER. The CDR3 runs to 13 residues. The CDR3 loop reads CASSQDRGYEQYF.

CDR3 protein: CASSRGRGPAKKYNEQFF. This chain uses TRBV23-1 with TRBJ2-1; TCRdb proposes TRBD2, but this gene call is untestable without DNA. TRBV23-1 carries the ORF label, with uncertain function. This CDR3 contains 18 residues.

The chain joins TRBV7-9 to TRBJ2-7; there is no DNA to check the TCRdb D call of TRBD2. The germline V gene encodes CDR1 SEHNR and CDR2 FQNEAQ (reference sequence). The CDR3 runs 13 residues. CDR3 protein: CASNGPTSYEQYF.

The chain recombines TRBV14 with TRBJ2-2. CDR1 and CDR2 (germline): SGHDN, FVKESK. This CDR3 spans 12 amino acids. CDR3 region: CASSQVLAELFF.

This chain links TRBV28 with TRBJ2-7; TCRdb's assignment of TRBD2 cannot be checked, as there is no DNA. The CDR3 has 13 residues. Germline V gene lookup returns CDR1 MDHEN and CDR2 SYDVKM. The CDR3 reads CASSPRTSDEQYF.

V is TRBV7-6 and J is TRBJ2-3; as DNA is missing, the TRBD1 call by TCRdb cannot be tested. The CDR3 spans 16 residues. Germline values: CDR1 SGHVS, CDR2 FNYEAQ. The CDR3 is CASSLATGGSTDTQYF.